This T cell receptor beta chain was captured by sequencing in a study of CD8 T cells in Susac syndrome. V dropped 2 bases and J dropped 5 bases, with 16 bases sitting between them. CDR1 is MNHEY and CDR2 is SVGAGI in the germline V gene. CDR3 length equals 16 residues. Study observations and caveats: An acknowledgment was made by the study that its TCR sequencing and HLA analysis involved relatively few individuals.

The multiple sclerosis controls were treatment-naive patients, and their relapsing-remitting disease was stable or active. TEMRA cells underwent FACS enrichment and CD8+ and CD4+ T cells underwent negative isolation. The authors reverse transcribed about 0.5 to 1 ug RNA with random hexamers. The amplification used immunoSEQ multiplex PCR on TCR beta CDR3; it spanned 54 Vbeta and 13 Jbeta. In TCRdb, the immunoSEQ multiplex PCR reads were re-called with MiXCR into one record per CDR3 protein. The sample has roughly 200,000 distinct CDR3 sequences, approximately 95% seen once. Remarks on this clonotype: The antigen is unknown.

The sequenced material came from CD4+ T cells from PBMCs. The source of this sequence is a human donor with multiple sclerosis. The chain joins TRBV6-5 to TRBJ1-5; weak D call: TRBD1 (6 bases). The CDR3 DNA reads as TGTGCCAGCAGTTACGACACAGGGCTTCTATATCAGCCCCAGCATTTT. Its translation is CASSYDTGLLYQPQHF.